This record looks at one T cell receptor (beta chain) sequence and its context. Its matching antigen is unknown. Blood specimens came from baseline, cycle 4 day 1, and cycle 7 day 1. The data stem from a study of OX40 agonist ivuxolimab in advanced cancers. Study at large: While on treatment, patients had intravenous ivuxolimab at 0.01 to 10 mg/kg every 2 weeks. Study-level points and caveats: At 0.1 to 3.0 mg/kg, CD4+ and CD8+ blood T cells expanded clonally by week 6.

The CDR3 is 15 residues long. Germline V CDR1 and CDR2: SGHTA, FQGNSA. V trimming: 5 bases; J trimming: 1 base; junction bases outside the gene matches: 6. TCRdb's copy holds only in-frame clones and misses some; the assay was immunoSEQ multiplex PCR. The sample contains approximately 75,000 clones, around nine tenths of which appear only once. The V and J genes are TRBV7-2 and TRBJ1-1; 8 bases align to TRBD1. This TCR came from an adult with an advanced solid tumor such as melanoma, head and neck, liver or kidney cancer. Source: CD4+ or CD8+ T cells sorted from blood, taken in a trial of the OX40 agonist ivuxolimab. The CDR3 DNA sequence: TGTGCCAGCAGCCTCTTCGGACAGGGGAACACTGAAGCTTTCTTT. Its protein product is CASSLFGQGNTEAFF.